Listed here are 30 T cell receptor beta chains from one sample, sequenced in a study of long-term antiretroviral therapy in people with HIV. The libraries were made with immunoSEQ v3.0 at survey level. Generated by immunoSEQ multiplex PCR, the TCRdb table keeps only in-frame clones and is missing some. The data hold 30,000 to 40,000 clones, with 94% observed a single time. The specimen was unsorted PBMCs, collected approximately 5 years after starting antiretroviral therapy. These receptors all come from a woman between 45 and 60 years old with HIV.

This chain uses TRBV7-2 with TRBJ2-7; the D call may be TRBD1 or TRBD2 (5 bases each). Germline V CDR1 and CDR2: SGHTA, FQGNSA. The ends were cut back, 5 bases at V and 3 bases at J, with 17 bases in the middle. This CDR3 has 15 residues. This CDR3 is CASSNPRGQGYEQYF. CDR3 coding DNA: TGTGCCAGCAGCAACCCCAGAGGGCAGGGCTACGAGCAGTACTTC.

CDR3 in amino acids: CASSIDRGRYEQYF. CDR3 nucleotides: TGTGCCAGCTCAATCGACAGGGGGCGGTACGAGCAGTACTTC. The gene calls are TRBV18 and TRBJ2-7, with TRBD1 matching 10 bases. Germline V gene lookup returns CDR1 KGHSH and CDR2 LQKENI. The CDR3 runs to 14 residues. With 5 bases clipped from V and 4 bases from J, the junction kept 5 bases outside the gene matches. Variable domain in full (rest from reference TRBV18 and TRBJ2-7): NAGVMQNPRHLVRRRGQEARLRCSPMKGHSHVYWYRQLPEEGLKFMVYLQKENIIDESGMPKERFSAEFPKEGPSILRIQQVVRGDSAAYFCASSIDRGRYEQYFGPGTRLTVT.

This chain uses TRBV7-9 with TRBJ1-1; no clear D. Germline V gene lookup returns CDR1 SEHNR and CDR2 FQNEAQ (reference sequence). The CDR3 extends over 15 amino acids. The V and J ends lost 5 bases and 5 bases respectively, with 18 bases between them. CDR3 sequence reads: CASSPRTALGTEAFF. The CDR3 region has the DNA TGTGCCAGCAGCCCTCGGACTGCGCTTGGGACTGAAGCTTTCTTT.

The chain recombines TRBV19 with TRBJ1-6, with D unresolved. Germline assignment: CDR1 LNHDA and CDR2 SQIVND (reference sequence). Trimming removed 8 bases from V and 5 bases from J, with 13 bases in between. This CDR3 is 14 amino acids long. The CDR3 nucleotides are TGTGCCAGTCATCCCTCGGGAGATAATTCACCCCTCCACTTT. This translates into CASHPSGDNSPLHF.

V gene TRBV5-6 combines with J gene TRBJ2-4; D ambiguous. Germline CDR1 is SGHDT and CDR2 is YYEEEE. Trimming took 9 bases from V and 0 from J, leaving 19 bases between them. The CDR3 consists of 16 residues. CDR3 residues: CATLPGVLVAKNIQYF. The CDR3 nucleotides are TGTGCCACCCTTCCCGGCGTACTGGTAGCCAAAAACATTCAGTACTTC.

V and J are TRBV7-9 and TRBJ2-3; no clear D gene. The V end lost 1 base, the J end lost 6 bases, and 8 bases lay between the germline ends. In germline, CDR1 is SEHNR, CDR2 FQNEAQ (reference sequence). The CDR3 covers 13 residues. The CDR3 here is CASSLVSRDTQYF. As DNA, the CDR3 is TGTGCCAGCAGCTTAGTTTCAAGGGATACGCAGTATTTT.

This clone came up once. The rearrangement uses TRBV5-5 and TRBJ2-3; unclear D gene. Trimming left V 9 bases short and J 1 base short, with 24 bases between. CDR1 and CDR2 from the germline V gene are SGHKS and YYEKEE (reference sequence). The CDR3 spans 17 residues. The CDR3 region has the DNA TGTGCCACCACGAAAACATTGACACCCTCGGGCACAGATACGCAGTATTTT. This gives the protein CATTKTLTPSGTDTQYF.

V usage is TRBV2 and J usage is TRBJ1-4; 9 bases line up with TRBD1. The CDR3 extends over 17 amino acids. The junction had 10 bases not matched to a gene; V was cut back by 5 bases and J by 3 bases. Germline V gene lookup returns CDR1 SNHLY and CDR2 FYNNEI. The CDR3 DNA is TGTGCCAGCAGTTCCGGGACAGGGTATCCACCTAATGAAAAACTGTTTTTT. Translation gives CASSSGTGYPPNEKLFF.

In its sample, this clone was seen a few times. This chain links TRBV5-4 with TRBJ1-1; 8 positions agree with TRBD1. The V segment lost 4 bases and the J segment 4 bases; nucleotides outside the gene matches: 3. Germline V lookup: CDR1 SGHNT, CDR2 YYREEE (reference sequence). This CDR3 contains 13 residues. The CDR3 nucleotides read TGTGCCAGCAGCGCTGACAGGGGCACTGAAGCTTTCTTT. The encoded protein is CASSADRGTEAFF.

The chain uses TRBV4-3 and TRBJ1-3, with D maybe TRBD1 (5 bases). Germline CDR1 is LGHNA and CDR2 is YSLEER. The CDR3 contains 15 residues. V lost 0 bases, J lost 16 bases, and 22 bases lay in between. In DNA, the CDR3 is TGCGCCAGCAGCCAAGACCGGCAGGGTCCACCCACGGGGTATTTT. This encodes CASSQDRQGPPTGYF.

The rearrangement links TRBV5-1 to TRBJ1-2; tentatively, D is TRBD1 (5 bases). V lost 6 bases to trimming and J lost 6 bases, with 21 bases between them. Germline assignment: CDR1 SGHRS and CDR2 YFSETQ. The length of the CDR3 is 15 residues. This chain's CDR3 is CASTATLGALDGYTF. Here the CDR3 DNA reads TGCGCCAGCACTGCGACATTAGGGGCGTTGGATGGCTACACCTTC. Together with reference TRBV5-1 and TRBJ1-2, the CDR3 gives the full variable domain: KAGVTQTPRYLIKTRGQQVTLSCSPISGHRSVSWYQQTPGQGLQFLFEYFSETQRNKGNFPGRFSGRQFSNSRSEMNVSTLELGDSALYLCASTATLGALDGYTFGSGTRLTVV.

The rearrangement uses TRBV6-5 and TRBJ1-2, with D tentatively TRBD1 (5 bases). CDR3 size: 12 residues. The V and J ends lost 6 bases and 8 bases respectively, with 13 bases between them. Germline V gene lookup returns CDR1 MNHEY and CDR2 SVGAGI. CDR3 in amino acids: CASRGREGGYTF. The CDR3 region has the DNA TGTGCCAGCAGGGGCAGGGAGGGGGGCTACACCTTC.

The chain joins TRBV5-1 to TRBJ2-5; the D is unclear. Per germline, CDR1 SGHRS and CDR2 YFSETQ. With 0 bases removed from V and 2 bases from J, the gap between germline ends came to 8 bases. The CDR3 extends over 14 amino acids. The DNA of the CDR3 is TGCGCCAGCAGCTTGGAGCCTCGTCAAGAGACCCAGTACTTC. Amino acid sequence: CASSLEPRQETQYF.

V gene TRBV11-3 combines with J gene TRBJ2-5; TRBD2 aligns across 9 bases. This CDR3 has 15 residues. CDR1 is SGHNT and CDR2 is YENEEA in the germline V gene. After removal of 4 bases from V and 4 bases from J, the junction contained 7 bases not matched to a gene. The CDR3, as DNA: TGTGCCAGCAGCTCCCCGAGCGGGGGGAGAGAGACCCAGTACTTC. Its translation is CASSSPSGGRETQYF.

In this sample, this clone turned up once. The chain joins TRBV30 to TRBJ2-7; D not resolved. The CDR3 length is 14 residues. Germline values: CDR1 GTSNPN, CDR2 SVGIG (reference sequence). V lost 7 bases, J lost 0 bases, and 16 bases lay in between. The CDR3 spells CASAAQTISYEQYF. The CDR3 nucleotides read TGTGCCTCGGCTGCCCAAACGATCTCCTACGAGCAGTACTTC. Combining the CDR3 with reference TRBV30 and TRBJ2-7 gives the whole variable domain SQTIHQWPATLVQPVGSPLSLECTVEGTSNPNLYWYRQAAGRGLQLLFYSVGIGQISSEVPQNLSASRPQDRQFILSSKKLLLSDSGFYLCASAAQTISYEQYFGPGTRLTVT.

This sequence joins TRBV7-3 and TRBJ2-3; 11 bases map to TRBD2. The V and J ends lost 3 bases and 5 bases, in that order; junction bases with no gene match: 4. Germline V gene sequence: CDR1 SGHTA, CDR2 FQGTGA. The CDR3 loop spans 15 amino acids. The CDR3 sequence is CASSLGLAGGDTQYF. CDR3 coding DNA: TGTGCCAGCAGCTTGGGGCTAGCGGGGGGAGATACGCAGTATTTT. The full variable domain, in which reference TRBV7-3 and TRBJ2-3 provide the parts outside the CDR3, is GAGVSQTPSNKVTEKGKYVELRCDPISGHTALYWYRQSLGQGPEFLIYFQGTGAADDSGLPNDRFFAVRPEGSVSTLKIQRTERGDSAVYLCASSLGLAGGDTQYFGPGTRLTVL.

The CDR3 region has the DNA TGTGCCAGCAGCGTAGTGTCAGATAACACTGAAGCTTTCTTT. Protein: CASSVVSDNTEAFF. The gene calls are TRBV9 and TRBJ1-1, with D unclear. The germline gives CDR1 SGDLS, CDR2 YYNGEE. CDR3 length: 14 amino acids. Trimming removed 0 bases from V and 2 bases from J, with 8 bases in between.

A single count supports this clone. This chain joins TRBV30 and TRBJ1-2; 7 bases align to TRBD1. Trimming removed 1 base from V and 7 bases from J; junction bases left unmatched: 9. Germline assignment: CDR1 GTSNPN and CDR2 SVGIG (reference sequence). This CDR3 region has 14 residues. As DNA, the CDR3 is TGTGCCTGGAGTGACCCGACAGGGTTGACTGGCTACACCTTC. Translated, it gives CAWSDPTGLTGYTF.

This rearrangement joins TRBV30 to TRBJ1-2; TRBD1 matches at 7 bases. Germline V gene lookup returns CDR1 GTSNPN and CDR2 SVGIG (reference sequence). After removal of 4 bases from V and 8 bases from J, the junction contained 7 bases not matched to a gene. The CDR3 is 12 residues long. The CDR3 coding sequence is TGTGCCTGGAATCACAGGGGTTGGGGCTACACCTTC. Its protein is CAWNHRGWGYTF.

The CDR3 spells CASSQDGLAGGRPSYEQYF. CDR3 DNA: TGCGCCAGCAGCCAAGATGGACTAGCGGGGGGCCGTCCTTCCTACGAGCAGTACTTC. The V and J genes are TRBV4-1 and TRBJ2-7, with 14 bases matching TRBD2. The J segment lost 1 base and the V segment lost 0 bases, leaving 8 bases of the junction unmatched. The germline V gene encodes CDR1 MGHRA and CDR2 YSYEKL. The CDR3 totals 19 residues.

The chain uses TRBV19 and TRBJ1-5, with 9 bases matching TRBD1. The V gene end was trimmed by 5 bases and the J gene end by 2 bases; junction bases not matched to a gene: 19. From germline, CDR1 is LNHDA and CDR2 SQIVND (reference sequence). The CDR3 is 20 amino acids. The chain's CDR3 is CASSPSLTGTGNLRNQPQHF. The DNA for the CDR3 is TGTGCCAGTAGTCCCTCACTAACCGGGACAGGGAACTTGCGCAATCAGCCCCAGCATTTT.

This sequence joins TRBV9 and TRBJ2-3, with D perhaps given as TRBD1 or TRBD2 (6 bases each). Germline CDR1 and CDR2: SGDLS and YYNGEE. Trimming removed 0 bases from V and 2 bases from J, with 10 bases in between. CDR3 length: 15 amino acids. The CDR3 DNA is TGTGCCAGCAGCGTAGAGGGGGGTCCCACAGATACGCAGTATTTT. Protein product: CASSVEGGPTDTQYF.

This rearrangement joins TRBV7-2 to TRBJ1-1; weak D call: TRBD1 (5 bases). The CDR3 length is 14 residues. Germline assignment: CDR1 SGHTA and CDR2 FQGNSA. V was clipped by 1 base and J by 6 bases, with 12 bases between them. Written as DNA, the CDR3 is TGTGCCAGCAGCTTAGACGCAGGGCGGTCTGAAGCTTTCTTT. This codes for CASSLDAGRSEAFF. Filled out from reference TRBV7-2 and TRBJ1-1, the complete variable domain reads GAGVSQSPSNKVTEKGKDVELRCDPISGHTALYWYRQSLGQGLEFLIYFQGNSAPDKSGLPSDRFSAERTGGSVSTLTIQRTQQEDSAVYLCASSLDAGRSEAFFGQGTRLTVV.

This clone came up once. The chain joins TRBV7-6 to TRBJ2-1; 11 nucleotides match TRBD2. CDR1 SGHVS and CDR2 FNYEAQ come from the germline V gene. The junction had 6 bases not matched to a gene; V was cut back by 5 bases and J by 6 bases. CDR3 length: 15 amino acids. The CDR3 nucleotides are TGTGCCAGCAGCCAACTAGCGGGGGTGCGCAATGAGCAGTTCTTC. Its translation is CASSQLAGVRNEQFF.

The chain carries TRBV30 and TRBJ2-7; no clear D gene. V shed 1 base and J shed 3 bases, with 13 bases lying between them. Germline loops: CDR1 GTSNPN, CDR2 SVGIG (reference sequence). The CDR3 runs to 14 residues. CDR3 sequence (DNA): TGTGCCTGGAGTGAACCGGGCCGCAACTACGAGCAGTACTTC. Translation: CAWSEPGRNYEQYF.

The chain links TRBV7-2 to TRBJ2-1; 8 bases are shared with TRBD2. The CDR3 contains 15 residues. The germline gives CDR1 SGHTA, CDR2 FQGNSA. J gave up 5 bases and V 3 bases, and 6 bases lay outside the gene matches. CDR3 protein: CASSLGTRRHNEQFF. Here the CDR3 DNA reads TGTGCCAGCAGCTTGGGGACTAGGAGGCACAATGAGCAGTTCTTC.

This clone was observed a few times. The V and J genes are TRBV9 and TRBJ1-5; perhaps TRBD1 as D (6 bases). Germline lookup yields CDR1 SGDLS and CDR2 YYNGEE. Trimming pared 7 bases from V and 4 bases from J, leaving 15 bases between. The CDR3 covers 14 residues. The CDR3 spells CASGGSRGNQPQHF. The CDR3 nucleotides read TGTGCCAGCGGGGGCTCCCGGGGAAATCAGCCCCAGCATTTT. Full variable domain (missing parts from reference TRBV9 and TRBJ1-5): DSGVTQTPKHLITATGQRVTLRCSPRSGDLSVYWYQQSLDQGLQFLIQYYNGEERAKGNILERFSAQQFPDLHSELNLSSLELGDSALYFCASGGSRGNQPQHFGDGTRLSIL.

This clone was counted once. The gene calls are TRBV18 and TRBJ1-2, with TRBD1 matching over 7 bases. V shed 2 bases and J 2 bases; nucleotides not matched to a gene: 8. Per the germline V gene, CDR1 is KGHSH and CDR2 is LQKENI. The CDR3 runs to 16 residues. CDR3 in amino acids: CASSPSGRDRNYGYTF. The CDR3 DNA follows: TGTGCCAGCTCACCATCGGGTAGGGACAGAAACTATGGCTACACCTTC.

The rearrangement links TRBV6-1 to TRBJ1-2, with D tentatively TRBD1 (5 bases). There are 16 residues in the CDR3. Trimming took 1 base from V and 3 from J, leaving 15 bases between them. Per the germline V gene, CDR1 is MNHNS and CDR2 is SASEGT. The CDR3 is CASSEVGRVRDYGYTF. The CDR3 nucleotides read TGTGCCAGCAGTGAAGTGGGCAGGGTCAGGGACTATGGCTACACCTTC.

The chain links TRBV19 to TRBJ1-5; D may be TRBD1 (5 bases). The V gene's germline CDR1 is LNHDA and CDR2 SQIVND (reference sequence). This CDR3 is built from 16 residues. The CDR3: CAFGNTGSSLNQPQHF. In nucleotides, the CDR3 is TGTGCATTTGGGAACACAGGTTCTTCCCTAAATCAGCCCCAGCATTTT.